A selection of T cell receptor beta chains follows, all from one sample in a study of shared clonotypes between healthy human individuals. The data were produced by immunoSEQ multiplex PCR, yet TCRdb's version contains in-frame clones alone and is incomplete. Of around 990,000 clones listed, around three quarters are singletons. The sample comprised memory CD4+ T cells from PBMCs. All receptors derive from a man younger than 30 in good health. Some clones in this sample may be carry-over from other donors' samples. Both conserved end residues are trimmed from each CDR3. A D gene is named only where the DNA matches it firmly.

j_call v_call d_call cdr3_aa
TRBJ2-1 TRBV2 . ASSISRDEQF
TRBJ2-3 TRBV5-5 . ASSARIRGSTDTQY
TRBJ2-2 TRBV19 TRBD2 ASSKEGLARPGELF
TRBJ1-2 TRBV28 . ASRIAIGANYGYT
TRBJ1-1 TRBV4-3 . ASSQDPVNTEAF
TRBJ2-2 TRBV10-3 TRBD1 AIKGGVVGELF
TRBJ2-7 TRBV18 . ASSLLGTALYEQY
TRBJ2-7 TRBV9 TRBD2 ASSGSGSGNEQY
TRBJ2-5 TRBV6-5 TRBD1 ASSYRTGGQETQY
TRBJ2-7 TRBV2 . ASSEKGRSYEQY
TRBJ2-1 TRBV29-1 TRBD1 SVVGQGDNEQF
TRBJ1-5 TRBV6-6 TRBD1 ASSYGQGNQPQH
TRBJ2-7 TRBV6-1 . ASSRDFYEQY
TRBJ2-5 TRBV4-1 TRBD1 ASSQTDRVRETQY
TRBJ1-2 TRBV5-1 . ASSLTTDYGYT
TRBJ1-4 TRBV29-1 TRBD1 SVTGTAGTTNEKLF
TRBJ1-4 TRBV7-9 . ASSRWTSATNEKLF
TRBJ1-1 TRBV7-2 . ASGTRKNTEAF
TRBJ2-2 TRBV4-1 . ASSQSNTGELF
TRBJ1-5 TRBV28 TRBD1 ASSLGGGAGQPQH
TRBJ2-1 TRBV11-2 . ASTPGRRSTYNEQF
TRBJ1-4 TRBV5-5 . ASSPQASNEKLF
TRBJ2-7 TRBV6-4 . ASSDLSSPAYEQY
TRBJ1-1 TRBV6-5 TRBD1 ASSDGTVYEAF
TRBJ2-2 TRBV7-2 . ASSLRRTGELF
TRBJ1-3 TRBV5-1 . ASSLRPSGNTIY
TRBJ2-2 TRBV2 . ASLEFANTGELF
TRBJ1-2 TRBV2 TRBD1 ASRPNRDRGRKGYT
TRBJ2-7 TRBV11-3 . ASSLDGYEQY
TRBJ1-1 TRBV11-3 TRBD1 ASSPFTGANTEAF
TRBJ2-7 TRBV5-4 TRBD2 ASSLSLAGAGEQY
TRBJ1-1 TRBV2 TRBD1 ASRGTGGLNTEAF
TRBJ1-2 TRBV19 TRBD1 ASSIRTGRESGYT
TRBJ2-2 TRBV11-1 . ASSFGRHTGELF
TRBJ2-5 TRBV20-1 . SPTGAGTQY
TRBJ2-2 TRBV5-6 TRBD1 ASSGWDRGDTGELF
TRBJ2-5 TRBV7-7 . ASSLALGGFGETQY
TRBJ2-7 TRBV28 . ASSLARAEQY
TRBJ2-1 TRBV28 . ASTHPEGEQF
TRBJ2-1 TRBV10-3 . AISEHPNEQF
TRBJ1-4 TRBV5-6 . ASSLSGLNEKLF
TRBJ1-2 TRBV2 . ASSEVYVDYGYT
TRBJ2-2 TRBV7-9 . ASERRLNTGELF
TRBJ2-1 TRBV7-8 TRBD2 ASSLVRLAGGFVNEQF
TRBJ2-5 TRBV27 . ASSLEYGQKTQY
TRBJ2-2 TRBV28 . ASSLPSRGELF
TRBJ1-2 TRBV30 . AWSKESYGYT
TRBJ2-2 TRBV5-1 TRBD2 ASSETSGRDGELF
TRBJ2-7 TRBV7-2 TRBD1 ASSSLGQGSNEQY
TRBJ2-7 TRBV28 . ASSYRHEQY
TRBJ2-7 TRBV19 . ASSISWDGRQQY
TRBJ2-1 TRBV6-6 TRBD2 ASSIRGGHEQF
TRBJ1-2 TRBV28 . ASSSDTLGSYGYT
TRBJ2-7 TRBV4-2 . ASSQAGEHEQY
TRBJ2-4 TRBV11-3 TRBD1 ASSFDRGLAKNIQY